These 24 T cell receptor beta chains were all obtained from the same sample, sequenced in a study of Ad26.COV2.S vaccination and SARS-CoV-2 variants. Assay: immunoSEQ multiplex PCR; the TCRdb copy retains only in-frame clones and omits some. The profile shows some 300,000 clones, around 81% of them singletons. Treatment defined: roughly 20 received Ad26.COV2.S at low or high dose, single or two shots; 5 received placebo; per-sample allocation not given. The samples date from day 63 after the first vaccine or placebo injection. Sequenced material: peripheral blood, taken in a trial of Ad26.COV2.S vaccine versus placebo. The source of these receptors is a person aged 18-65 years who received the Ad26.COV2.S COVID-19 vaccine or a placebo.

The chain uses TRBV19 and TRBJ1-1; the D is unclear. Trimming pared 6 bases from V and 1 base from J, leaving 15 bases between. From germline, CDR1 is LNHDA and CDR2 SQIVND (reference sequence). This CDR3 spans 15 amino acids. Here the CDR3 reads CASRPIEMGNTEAFF. The CDR3 nucleotides are TGTGCCAGTAGACCTATCGAGATGGGGAACACTGAAGCTTTCTTT. Looking up the rest from reference TRBV19 and TRBJ1-1 gives the full variable domain: DGGITQSPKYLFRKEGQNVTLSCEQNLNHDAMYWYRQDPGQGLRLIYYSQIVNDFQKGDIAEGYSVSREKKESFPLTVTSAQKNPTAFYLCASRPIEMGNTEAFFGQGTRLTVV.

This chain uses TRBV28 with TRBJ2-5; D not resolved. Looked up from germline, CDR1 is MDHEN and CDR2 is SYDVKM. The CDR3 totals 12 residues. Trimming took 2 bases from V and 0 from J, leaving 1 base between them. DNA for the CDR3: TGTGCCAGCAGTTTAAACCAAGAGACCCAGTACTTC. Translating gives CASSLNQETQYF.

The chain uses TRBV4-2 and TRBJ2-6; no definite D call. The length of the CDR3 is 15 residues. V gave up 1 base and J gave up 4 bases, with 8 bases separating them. Germline V gene lookup returns CDR1 LGHNA and CDR2 YNFKEQ. The CDR3 protein is CASSQVSAGANVLTF. The CDR3 DNA is TGTGCCAGCAGCCAAGTTTCCGCCGGGGCCAACGTCCTGACTTTC.

V usage is TRBV3-1 (or the pseudogene TRBV3-2) and J usage is TRBJ1-1; perhaps TRBD1 as D (6 bases). V shed 6 bases and J shed 4 bases, with 15 bases lying between them. Germline V gene data show CDR1 as LGHDT and CDR2 as YNNKEL (reference sequence). This CDR3 region has 14 residues. The CDR3 loop is CASSPGLGGTEAFF. The CDR3 DNA reads TGTGCCAGCAGTCCGGGCCTAGGGGGCACTGAAGCTTTCTTT.

The rearrangement joins TRBV28 to TRBJ2-1; D possibly corresponds to TRBD2 (6 bases). Germline V gene sequence: CDR1 MDHEN, CDR2 SYDVKM. This CDR3 is 14 amino acids long. Between the trimmed V and J ends, which lost 1 base and 4 bases, there was a span of 8 bases. The CDR3 is CASSLSGEYNEQFF. The CDR3 DNA reads as TGTGCCAGCAGTTTATCGGGGGAGTACAATGAGCAGTTCTTC.

The V gene is TRBV16, the J gene TRBJ2-7, with D possibly being TRBD2 (7 bases). Deletions cut 6 bases from V and 6 bases from J, with 24 bases between. The CDR3 is 16 residues long. Germline loops: CDR1 KGHSY, CDR2 FQNENV. CDR3 sequence reads: CASSSEGGAFQSEQYF. Here the CDR3 DNA reads TGTGCCAGCAGTTCTGAGGGGGGGGCCTTCCAGAGCGAGCAGTACTTC.

This clone was recorded at least ten times. The V gene is TRBV6-5, the J gene TRBJ1-6; 11 nucleotides agree with TRBD1. Germline-derived CDR1 and CDR2 are MNHEY and SVGAGI. The CDR3 runs to 13 residues. J lost 7 bases, V lost 11 bases, and 4 bases had no gene match. DNA of the CDR3: TGTGCCGGGGGACAGGGGGGAAATTCACCCCTCCACTTT. It translates to CAGGQGGNSPLHF.

This clone was counted a few times. The gene calls are TRBV6-1 and TRBJ1-6, with D possibly TRBD1 on 5 matching bases. This CDR3 is built from 14 residues. With 2 bases removed from V and 7 bases from J, the gap between germline ends came to 9 bases. Germline CDR1 reads MNHNS; CDR2 reads SASEGT. The CDR3, as DNA: TGTGCCAGCAGTGAACAGGGTAGAAATTCACCCCTCCACTTT. Translation: CASSEQGRNSPLHF.

The rearrangement joins TRBV6-6 to TRBJ1-2; 7 nucleotides agree with TRBD1. Germline V gene data show CDR1 as MNHNY and CDR2 as SVGAGI (reference sequence). Trimming cost V 6 bases and J 1 base; bases outside gene matches: 5. This CDR3 contains 14 residues. CDR3 in DNA: TGTGCCAGCAGCCCCGCAGGGGGTAACTATGGCTACACCTTC. It is translated as CASSPAGGNYGYTF.

V gene TRBV4-1 combines with J gene TRBJ2-5; a weak D match, TRBD1 (5 bases). The CDR3 contains 14 residues. V shed 4 bases and J shed 1 base, with 10 bases lying between them. The germline V gene has CDR1 MGHRA and CDR2 YSYEKL. The CDR3 here is CASSLTATQETQYF. CDR3 nucleotides: TGCGCCAGCAGCCTGACAGCCACCCAAGAGACCCAGTACTTC.

Only one count was recorded for this clone. The chain couples TRBV28 to TRBJ2-1; D tentatively fits TRBD1 or TRBD2 (5 bases each). CDR3 length equals 14 residues. Looked up from germline, CDR1 is MDHEN and CDR2 is SYDVKM. With 7 bases removed from V and 6 bases from J, the gap between germline ends came to 16 bases. CDR3 sequence reads: CASILGTVPNEQFF. CDR3 DNA: TGTGCCAGCATTCTTGGGACGGTCCCCAATGAGCAGTTCTTC.

This clone was counted between two and nine times. Different DNA sequences within this sample yield the same CDR3. The genes are TRBV9 and TRBJ1-3; D is unresolved. Trimming pared 0 bases from V and 0 bases from J, leaving 4 bases between. CDR1 SGDLS and CDR2 YYNGEE come from the germline V gene. CDR3 length: 14 residues. CDR3 in DNA: TGTGCCAGCAGCGTAGCGGGCTCTGGAAACACCATATATTTT. Residues: CASSVAGSGNTIYF.

The gene calls are TRBV5-4 and TRBJ1-2, with D possibly matching TRBD1 (6 bases). The germline V and J ends were trimmed by 0 bases and 13 bases, with 22 bases remaining between them. CDR1 and CDR2 (germline): SGHNT, YYREEE (reference sequence). The CDR3 extends over 15 amino acids. The CDR3 loop reads CASSLGLTGVMVSTF. DNA for the CDR3: TGTGCCAGCAGCTTGGGACTGACAGGAGTTATGGTCAGCACCTTC.

The V call is TRBV18, the J call TRBJ1-1; 8 positions match TRBD1. In germline, CDR1 is KGHSH, CDR2 LQKENI. CDR3 length equals 17 residues. The V gene end was trimmed by 3 bases and the J gene end by 1 base; junction bases not matched to a gene: 10. The CDR3, as DNA: TGTGCCAGCTCACCTGGGACAGGCCTCGCCAGGAACACTGAAGCTTTCTTT. It codes for CASSPGTGLARNTEAFF. The entire variable domain, with the rest obtained from reference TRBV18 and TRBJ1-1, is as follows: NAGVMQNPRHLVRRRGQEARLRCSPMKGHSHVYWYRQLPEEGLKFMVYLQKENIIDESGMPKERFSAEFPKEGPSILRIQQVVRGDSAAYFCASSPGTGLARNTEAFFGQGTRLTVV.

The CDR3 reads CASSHGGDEKLFF. The CDR3, as DNA: TGTGCCAGCAGCCATGGGGGGGATGAAAAACTGTTTTTT. V gene TRBV9 combines with J gene TRBJ1-4; maybe TRBD1 (5 bases). This CDR3 region has 13 residues. The germline V and J ends were trimmed by 4 bases and 6 bases, with 10 bases remaining between them. CDR1 is SGDLS and CDR2 is YYNGEE in the germline V gene.

J is TRBJ2-1 and V is TRBV5-1, with TRBD1 matching over 7 bases. The CDR3 has 15 amino acids. The V and J ends lost 4 bases and 12 bases, in that order; junction bases with no gene match: 16. The germline gives CDR1 SGHRS, CDR2 YFSETQ. CDR3 in amino acids: CASSLTGTAQSLQFF. In DNA, the CDR3 is TGCGCCAGCAGCCTAACCGGGACAGCCCAATCTTTGCAGTTCTTC.

The V call is TRBV10-3, the J call TRBJ1-5; D not resolved. V was cut by 6 bases and J by 0 bases, with 6 bases left in between. Germline lookup yields CDR1 ENHRY and CDR2 SYGVKD. This CDR3 comprises 13 residues. For the CDR3, the DNA is TGTGCCATCAGGTCGTCTAGCAATCAGCCCCAGCATTTT. Amino acid sequence: CAIRSSSNQPQHF.

The CDR3 loop is CASSLRVHEQYF. CDR3 DNA sequence: TGTGCCAGCAGCCTCAGGGTACACGAGCAGTACTTC. The chain carries TRBV9 and TRBJ2-7, with D possibly TRBD1 on 5 matching bases. The germline V gene encodes CDR1 SGDLS and CDR2 YYNGEE. The CDR3 has 12 amino acids. Trimming took 4 bases from V and 5 from J, leaving 10 bases between them.

The V and J genes are TRBV2 and TRBJ2-7; 10 nucleotides line up with TRBD2. The CDR3 covers 15 residues. The trim removed 3 bases at V and 0 bases at J, leaving 2 bases unmatched. Germline CDR1 reads SNHLY; CDR2 reads FYNNEI. This CDR3 is CASSELAGVSYEQYF. In DNA form, the CDR3 reads TGTGCCAGCAGTGAGCTAGCGGGGGTCTCCTACGAGCAGTACTTC.

This clone was seen only a few times. The CDR3 bases are TGTGCCAGCAGCTTTAGTTTAGGACAGGGAAACACCATATATTTT. Translating it yields CASSFSLGQGNTIYF. V usage is TRBV7-8 and J usage is TRBJ1-3; D may be TRBD1 (6 bases). V was clipped by 3 bases and J by 4 bases, with 13 bases between them. The V gene's germline CDR1 is SGHVS and CDR2 FQNEAQ. This CDR3 spans 15 amino acids.

The CDR3: CASSWPDYEQYF. CDR3 nucleotides: TGCGCCAGCAGCTGGCCGGACTACGAGCAGTACTTC. The chain carries TRBV5-1 and TRBJ2-7; D not resolved. The CDR3 is 12 amino acids. The germline V gene has CDR1 SGHRS and CDR2 YFSETQ. Trimming shortened V by 3 bases and J by 3 bases, and 7 bases separated the two germline ends.

The V call is TRBV24-1, the J call TRBJ2-3; 9 nucleotides align to TRBD2. This CDR3 region has 17 residues. The junction had 14 bases not matched to a gene; V was cut back by 3 bases and J by 8 bases. Looked up from germline, CDR1 is KGHDR and CDR2 is SFDVKD. This CDR3 is CATSDPSGARYGGTQYF. The CDR3 DNA reads as TGTGCCACCAGTGATCCTAGCGGGGCCCGCTATGGGGGTACGCAGTATTTT.

V is TRBV12-5 and J is TRBJ2-3; no definite D call. Trimming left V 0 bases short and J 6 bases short, with 10 bases between. Germline V gives CDR1 LGHNT, CDR2 FRNRAP. This CDR3 has 14 amino acids. The CDR3 DNA is TGTGCTAGTGGTTTGGTACTCTCGGGCGATACGCAGTATTTT. This sequence encodes CASGLVLSGDTQYF.

This chain uses TRBV6-5 with TRBJ1-5; D remains ambiguous. V dropped 0 bases and J dropped 7 bases, with 7 bases sitting between them. Germline V gives CDR1 MNHEY, CDR2 SVGAGI. The length of the CDR3 is 13 residues. In DNA form, the CDR3 reads TGTGCCAGCAGTTACTCGGACGTCCAGCCCCAGCATTTT. Encoded protein: CASSYSDVQPQHF.